The T cell receptor (beta chain) under discussion was sequenced for a study of OX40 agonist ivuxolimab in advanced cancers. Study details: Patients' therapy was ivuxolimab, an antibody that acts as an agonist of OX40 (CD134). Every 2 weeks, patients got intravenous ivuxolimab at one of six dose levels (0.01-10 mg/kg). Whole-study findings and limits: Average numbers of expanded clones were greater in CD8+ T cells than in CD4+.

The junction had 13 bases not matched to a gene; V was cut back by 3 bases and J by 9 bases. The V gene's germline CDR1 is SGDLS and CDR2 YYNGEE. This CDR3 region has 16 residues. A word on this clone: What it binds is not known.

The assay was immunoSEQ multiplex PCR, and TCRdb's table has in-frame clones only and misses some. The table lists some 42,000 clones, 82% of them singletons. This material consisted of CD4+ or CD8+ T cells sorted from blood, taken in a trial of the OX40 agonist ivuxolimab. The receptor's source is an adult with an advanced solid tumor such as melanoma, head and neck, liver or kidney cancer. The chain recombines TRBV9 with TRBJ2-3; TRBD2 agrees at 10 bases. CDR3 amino acids: CASSGSSGGRQVTQYF. CDR3 sequence (DNA): TGTGCCAGCAGCGGCTCTAGCGGGGGCCGACAGGTCACGCAGTATTTT.